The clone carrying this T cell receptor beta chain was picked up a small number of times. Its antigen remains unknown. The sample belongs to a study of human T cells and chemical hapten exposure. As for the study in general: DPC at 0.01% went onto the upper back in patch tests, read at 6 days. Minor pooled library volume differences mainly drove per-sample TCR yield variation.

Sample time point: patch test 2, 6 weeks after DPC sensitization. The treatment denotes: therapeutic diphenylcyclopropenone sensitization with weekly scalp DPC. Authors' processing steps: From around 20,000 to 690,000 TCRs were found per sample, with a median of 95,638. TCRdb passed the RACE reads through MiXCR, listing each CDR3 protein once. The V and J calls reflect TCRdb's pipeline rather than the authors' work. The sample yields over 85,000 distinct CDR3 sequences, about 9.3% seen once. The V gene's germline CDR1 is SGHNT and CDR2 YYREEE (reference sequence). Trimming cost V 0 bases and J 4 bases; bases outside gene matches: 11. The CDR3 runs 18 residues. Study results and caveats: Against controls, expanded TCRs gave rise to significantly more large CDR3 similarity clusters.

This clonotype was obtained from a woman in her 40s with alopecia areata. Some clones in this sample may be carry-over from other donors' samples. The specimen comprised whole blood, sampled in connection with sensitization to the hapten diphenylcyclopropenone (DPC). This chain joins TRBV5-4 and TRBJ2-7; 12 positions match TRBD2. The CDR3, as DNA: TGTGCCAGCAGCTTGGTGGGGATACTAGCGGGAGGATCTTACGAGCAGTACTTC. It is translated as CASSLVGILAGGSYEQYF.